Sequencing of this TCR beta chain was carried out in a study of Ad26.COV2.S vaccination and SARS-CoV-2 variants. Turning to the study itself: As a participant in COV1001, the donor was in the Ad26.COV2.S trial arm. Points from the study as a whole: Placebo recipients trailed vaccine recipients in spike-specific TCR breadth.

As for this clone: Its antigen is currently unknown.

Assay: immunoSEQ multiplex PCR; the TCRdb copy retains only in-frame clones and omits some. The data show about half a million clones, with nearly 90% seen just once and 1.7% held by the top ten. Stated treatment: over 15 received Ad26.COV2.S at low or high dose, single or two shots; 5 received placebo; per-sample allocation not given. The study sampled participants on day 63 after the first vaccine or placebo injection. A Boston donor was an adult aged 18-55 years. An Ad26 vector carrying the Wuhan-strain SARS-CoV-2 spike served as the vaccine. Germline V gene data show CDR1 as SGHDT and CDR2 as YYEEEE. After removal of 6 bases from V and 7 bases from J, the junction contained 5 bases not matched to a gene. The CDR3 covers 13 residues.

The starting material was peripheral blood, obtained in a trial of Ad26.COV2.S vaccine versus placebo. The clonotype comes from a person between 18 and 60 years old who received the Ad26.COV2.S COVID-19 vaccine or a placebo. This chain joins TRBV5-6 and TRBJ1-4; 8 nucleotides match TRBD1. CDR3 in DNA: TGTGCCAGCACACTCGACAGGGGTGAAAAACTGTTTTTT. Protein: CASTLDRGEKLFF.